These T cell receptor beta chains were read from a single sample in a study of technical replicates of blood from several donors. Produced via immunoSEQ multiplex PCR; TCRdb's table is partial and in-frame only. In the table there are tens of thousands of clones, 96% of which are singletons. Source material: T cells isolated from PBMCs. The receptors shown here come from a human donor in good health. Both conserved end residues are part of each CDR3. Fields, in order: CDR3 protein, CDR3 DNA, V gene, clone size, J gene, D gene. D genes are given only for firm matches. Size values are once, few and many counts, or a class for expanded clones, and some rows have none.

CASSQVSWTGDQPQHF | TGTGCCAGCAGCCAAGTAAGCTGGACAGGGGATCAGCCCCAGCATTTT | TRBV4-2 | - | TRBJ1-5 | TRBD1
CAVDQTETQYF | TGTGCCGTAGATCAAACCGAGACCCAGTACTTC | TRBV30 | - | TRBJ2-5 | -
CASGLVPTSGLDNEQFF | TGTGCTAGTGGTTTGGTCCCCACTAGCGGACTAGACAATGAGCAGTTCTTC | TRBV12-5 | - | TRBJ2-1 | TRBD2
CASSPTSRQPQHF | TGTGCCAGCTCACCAACCTCCCGGCAGCCCCAGCATTTT | TRBV18 | few | TRBJ1-5 | -
CASSARPLQTGNYGYTF | TGTGCCAGCAGTGCCCGTCCCTTGCAAACAGGGAACTATGGCTACACCTTC | TRBV6-1 | - | TRBJ1-2 | -
CASSITGTHTEAFF | TGTGCCAGTAGTATAACAGGGACGCACACTGAAGCTTTCTTT | TRBV19 | - | TRBJ1-1 | -
CASSLRTGGLETQYF | TGTGCCAGTAGTTTGCGGACAGGGGGACTAGAGACCCAGTACTTC | TRBV19 | - | TRBJ2-5 | TRBD1
CASSWTGSMNTEAFF | TGCGCCAGCAGCTGGACAGGGTCTATGAACACTGAAGCTTTCTTT | TRBV5-1 | - | TRBJ1-1 | TRBD1
CASSVLGRGTDTQYF | TGTGCCAGCAGCGTTCTCGGGAGAGGCACAGATACGCAGTATTTT | TRBV9 | - | TRBJ2-3 | -
CATSREYSNNEKLFF | TGTGCCACCAGCAGAGAATACAGCAATAATGAAAAACTGTTTTTT | TRBV15 | few | TRBJ1-4 | -
CSAAGTGNYGYTF | TGCAGCGCCGCCGGGACAGGAAACTATGGCTACACCTTC | TRBV29-1 | - | TRBJ1-2 | TRBD1
CASSVGGAGPYNEQFF | TGTGCCAGCAGCGTAGGGGGTGCGGGCCCGTACAATGAGCAGTTCTTC | TRBV9 | - | TRBJ2-1 | -
CASSTYTGYEQYF | TGTGCCAGCAGCACCTATACGGGCTACGAGCAGTACTTC | TRBV27 | - | TRBJ2-7 | -
CASSTQTGSGSEKLFF | TGCGCCAGCAGCACACAGACAGGGAGCGGTAGTGAAAAACTGTTTTTT | TRBV4-1 | - | TRBJ1-4 | TRBD1
CASSLGQMPSYEQYF | TGTGCCAGCAGTTTGGGACAGATGCCCTCCTACGAGCAGTACTTC | TRBV27 | - | TRBJ2-7 | TRBD1
CASSPSPGEGYGYTF | TGCGCCAGCAGCCCGTCTCCTGGGGAGGGGTATGGCTACACCTTC | TRBV4-1 | once | TRBJ1-2 | -
CASSVASGSNEQFF | TGTGCCAGCAGCGTAGCTAGCGGGAGCAATGAGCAGTTCTTC | TRBV9 | once | TRBJ2-1 | TRBD2
CASSWTGNEQFF | TGTGCCAGCAGTTGGACAGGCAATGAGCAGTTCTTC | TRBV7-9 | - | TRBJ2-1 | TRBD1
CASSEERESEQYF | TGTGCCAGCAGTGAAGAACGGGAAAGTGAGCAGTACTTC | TRBV2 | once | TRBJ2-7 | -
CASSQTPGTGSYGNTIYF | TGTGCCAGCAGCCAAACCCCCGGGACAGGGTCATATGGAAACACCATATATTTT | TRBV7-9 | - | TRBJ1-3 | TRBD1
CASSWDRATDEQFF | TGTGCCAGCAGTTGGGACAGGGCTACGGATGAGCAGTTCTTC | TRBV7-8 | - | TRBJ2-1 | TRBD1
CASSYSAGRETQYF | TGTGCCAGCAGTTACTCGGCAGGGAGGGAGACCCAGTACTTC | TRBV6-5 | - | TRBJ2-5 | -
CASSFLGANQPQHF | TGTGCCAGCAGCTTTCTTGGGGCCAATCAGCCCCAGCATTTT | TRBV5-4 | - | TRBJ1-5 | -
CASSQVFDRGFRNEQFF | TGCGCCAGCAGCCAAGTCTTCGACAGGGGATTTCGCAATGAGCAGTTCTTC | TRBV4-1 | - | TRBJ2-1 | TRBD1
CASSQDLHYNQPQHF | TGCGCCAGCAGCCAAGATTTACATTATAATCAGCCCCAGCATTTT | TRBV4-3 | - | TRBJ1-5 | -
CASSFSPDTQYF | TGCGCCAGCAGCTTTTCTCCAGATACGCAGTATTTT | TRBV5-1 | - | TRBJ2-3 | -
CASSLGGFRNQPQHF | TGTGCCAGCAGCTTGGGAGGGTTTCGAAATCAGCCCCAGCATTTT | TRBV5-6 | - | TRBJ1-5 | -
CASSPTGNYGYTF | TGTGCCAGCAGCCCGACAGGAAACTATGGCTACACCTTC | TRBV11-3 | - | TRBJ1-2 | -
CASSVGPGSYEQYF | TGTGCCAGCAGTGTGGGCCCGGGGTCCTACGAGCAGTACTTC | TRBV6-5 | - | TRBJ2-7 | -
CASDGVSSYNEQFF | TGTGCCAGCGACGGGGTAAGCTCCTACAATGAGCAGTTCTTC | TRBV28 | - | TRBJ2-1 | -
CASSQHGGAGTEAFF | TGTGCCAGCAGCCAACACGGCGGGGCCGGGACTGAAGCTTTCTTT | TRBV4-2 | few | TRBJ1-1 | -
CASSPTRGSWLDTEAFF | TGCGCCAGCAGCCCCACGAGGGGGAGTTGGTTGGACACTGAAGCTTTCTTT | TRBV5-1 | - | TRBJ1-1 | -
CASSLDLAPLTGELFF | TGTGCCAGCAGCTTAGATCTAGCCCCCCTAACCGGGGAGCTGTTTTTT | TRBV11-2 | once | TRBJ2-2 | -
CASSPGALQPQHF | TGTGCCAGCAGCCCAGGGGCCTTACAGCCCCAGCATTTT | TRBV25-1 | - | TRBJ1-5 | -
CASSRAGGRNEQFF | TGTGCCAGCAGTCGGGCAGGGGGCAGGAATGAGCAGTTCTTC | TRBV6-5 | - | TRBJ2-1 | TRBD1
CASSRTEDRNYEQYF | TGTGCCAGCAGCAGGACAGAAGACAGAAACTACGAGCAGTACTTC | TRBV21-1 | - | TRBJ2-7 | -
CASPHRGPPSYEQYF | TGTGCCAGCCCCCACCGTGGCCCACCTTCCTACGAGCAGTACTTC | TRBV7-9 | - | TRBJ2-7 | -